One T cell receptor (beta chain) is described in this entry. As handled by the study authors: Reference gene primers were amplified, and this amplification served to estimate nucleated cell counts. This table comes from immunoSEQ multiplex PCR, and its TCRdb copy is limited to in-frame clones, with some not included. Clone size and V and J calls were adopted from that table, with D and trimming inferred from the DNA. Among a few hundred thousand clones listed, under 85% were seen once. The record originates from a study of blood T cell repertoires in COVID-19. Study overall: COVID-19 samples from acute and convalescent phases originated in the United States, Italy and Spain. T cells, B-cell-depleted T cells, or PBMCs provided the cDNA or gDNA that served as material.

CDR3 length: 16 amino acids. Germline trimming cut 0 bases from V and 4 bases from J; bases unmatched to any gene: 5. Germline V gene sequence: CDR1 SGHRS, CDR2 YFSETQ. The receptor was derived from a man aged 30-40 years who had recovered from COVID-19. The chain uses TRBV5-1 and TRBJ2-1; 9 bases are a match to TRBD1. Sequenced input: peripheral blood. CDR3 in amino acids: CASSLEGTGMYNEQFF. The CDR3 DNA follows: TGCGCCAGCAGCTTGGAAGGGACAGGGATGTACAATGAGCAGTTCTTC.